Following are 14 T cell receptor beta chains from one sample sequenced in a study of metastatic and nonmetastatic thyroid tumors. With MiXCR, TCRdb called clones anew from the PCR reads. The sample includes tens of thousands of clones, roughly 18% of them seen just once. Not a single patient had been given any form of treatment at any point before undergoing thyroid surgery. Specimen: adjacent normal tissue. These receptors all come from a male donor with papillary thyroid cancer or a benign thyroid nodule (not recorded which). Some clones in this sample may be carry-over from other donors' samples.

A note on this clone: A junction end diverges from the germline sequence, so it may reflect a read error. This chain links TRBV4-1 with TRBJ2-1, with D maybe TRBD1 (5 bases). Germline CDR1 is MGHRA and CDR2 is YSYEKL. The CDR3 extends over 16 amino acids. CDR3 sequence reads: CASSLHQGGESNDQFF. CDR3 DNA: TGCGCCAGCAGCCTTCATCAGGGTGGGGAATCCAATGATCAGTTCTTC.

This clone appeared many times. The chain has TRBV12-3 or TRBV12-4 and TRBJ1-3; 9 positions agree with TRBD1. With 4 bases clipped from V and 4 bases from J, the junction kept 5 bases outside the gene matches. The CDR3 contains 15 residues. The CDR3 coding sequence is TGTGCCAGCAGTTCTGCCGGGACAGGGGGAAACACCATATATTTT. It encodes CASSSAGTGGNTIYF.

At least ten counts were recorded for this clone. CDR3 residues: CASSVGAGGSPLHF. CDR3 bases: TGTGCCAGCAGTGTGGGGGCAGGGGGTTCACCCCTCCACTTT. The chain carries TRBV2 and TRBJ1-6; 7 nucleotides match TRBD1. Germline V CDR1 and CDR2: SNHLY, FYNNEI. CDR3 length: 14 amino acids. Losses at the gene ends were 4 bases for V and 9 bases for J; bases not matched to a gene: 6.

The genes are TRBV10-1 and TRBJ2-7; D remains ambiguous. This CDR3 has 13 residues. Germline values: CDR1 WNHNN, CDR2 SYGVQD (reference sequence). V gave up 10 bases and J gave up 4 bases, with 17 bases separating them. This CDR3 is CAIRYPEPYEQYV. CDR3 in DNA: TGCGCCATACGGTACCCCGAACCGTACGAGCAGTACGTC.

The chain links TRBV11-2 to TRBJ2-1; 7 bases line up with TRBD2. The germline gives CDR1 SGHAT, CDR2 FQNNGV. V lost 7 bases to trimming and J lost 3 bases; unmatched junction nucleotides: 12. The CDR3 loop spans 16 amino acids. The CDR3 reads CASIFGLAGDYNEQFF. CDR3 DNA: TGTGCCAGCATCTTCGGACTGGCGGGGGACTACAATGAGCAGTTCTTC. Together with reference TRBV11-2 and TRBJ2-1, the CDR3 gives the full variable domain: EAGVAQSPRYKIIEKRQSVAFWCNPISGHATLYWYQQILGQGPKLLIQFQNNGVVDDSQLPKDRFSAERLKGVDSTLKIQPAKLEDSAVYLCASIFGLAGDYNEQFFGPGTRLTVL.

This clone was seen at least ten times. This chain links TRBV20-1 with TRBJ1-4, with D tentatively TRBD1 (5 bases). From germline, CDR1 is DFQATT and CDR2 SNEGSKA (reference sequence). The CDR3 covers 15 residues. The V end lost 1 base, the J end lost 4 bases, and 13 bases lay between the germline ends. The CDR3 DNA reads TGCAGTGCTAGAGCGGTAGGAGGGGTTAATGAAAAACTGTTTTTT. Protein: CSARAVGGVNEKLFF.

This clone was observed many times. V gene TRBV3-1 combines with J gene TRBJ2-7; D possibly corresponds to TRBD1 (7 bases). Trimming cost V 0 bases and J 2 bases, with 14 bases left between them. The V gene's germline CDR1 is LGHDT and CDR2 YNNKEL (reference sequence). This CDR3 has 16 residues. CDR3 amino acids: CASSQEGGGFPYEQYF. The CDR3 DNA reads TGTGCCAGCAGCCAAGAAGGAGGGGGCTTTCCCTACGAGCAGTACTTC.

This clone came up many times. The CDR3 reads CASKEGSGANVLTF. The CDR3 DNA reads as TGTGCCAGCAAAGAAGGGTCCGGGGCCAACGTCCTGACTTTC. The rearrangement uses TRBV7-2 and TRBJ2-6; the D is unclear. Germline V gives CDR1 SGHTA, CDR2 FQGNSA. The CDR3 extends over 14 amino acids. V lost 7 bases and J lost 4, with 11 bases in between. The variable domain in full, with the rest retrieved from reference TRBV7-2 and TRBJ2-6, is GAGVSQSPSNKVTEKGKDVELRCDPISGHTALYWYRQSLGQGLEFLIYFQGNSAPDKSGLPSDRFSAERTGGSVSTLTIQRTQQEDSAVYLCASKEGSGANVLTFGAGSRLTVL.

The chain carries TRBV7-2 and TRBJ2-1; TRBD2 matches 7 bases. V trimming: 6 bases; J trimming: 12 bases; junction bases outside the gene matches: 11. The CDR3 contains 13 residues. From germline, CDR1 is SGHTA and CDR2 FQGNSA. Here the CDR3 DNA reads TGTGCCAGCAGACAACCCAGCGGGGATGGGCAGTTCTTC. This gives the protein CASRQPSGDGQFF.

This clone was found a few times. The chain joins TRBV6-1 to TRBJ2-3; D call uncertain. Between the trimmed V and J ends, which lost 6 bases and 0 bases, there was a span of 7 bases. Looked up from germline, CDR1 is MNHNS and CDR2 is SASEGT. The CDR3 runs to 13 residues. In DNA, the CDR3 is TGTGCCAGCAGGGTGGTAAGCACAGATACGCAGTATTTT. This translates into CASRVVSTDTQYF.

This clone qualifies as medium-sized (0.01 to 0.1%). The chain links TRBV7-8 to TRBJ2-7; D remains ambiguous. Germline V CDR1 and CDR2: SGHVS, FQNEAQ. V was shortened by 5 bases and J by 2 bases, with 16 bases between the two germline ends. CDR3 length equals 15 residues. In DNA form, the CDR3 reads TGTGCCAGCAGCGCGCAAGGCCCCCGGACCTACGAGCAGTACGTC. It yields the protein CASSAQGPRTYEQYV.

This clone is categorized as medium-sized. V and J are TRBV12-3 or TRBV12-4 and TRBJ2-7, with D perhaps TRBD1 or TRBD2 (6 bases each). CDR3 length: 13 amino acids. With 4 bases removed from V and 6 bases from J, the gap between germline ends came to 13 bases. CDR3 loop: CASSYEQGGEQYV. In nucleotides, the CDR3 is TGTGCCAGCAGTTATGAACAGGGAGGCGAGCAGTACGTC.

Ten or more counts support this clone. The rearrangement links TRBV7-2 to TRBJ2-1; 9 bases map to TRBD2. The CDR3 length is 15 residues. The ends lost 7 bases at V and 1 base at J; junction bases unmatched: 5. Germline loops: CDR1 SGHTA, CDR2 FQGNSA. The CDR3: CASKVAGGSYNEQFF. CDR3 sequence (DNA): TGTGCCAGCAAGGTCGCGGGAGGGTCCTACAATGAGCAGTTCTTC.

Details on this clone: A read error may be the cause here, since a much bigger clone is one base away. The rearrangement uses TRBV3-1 and TRBJ2-3; D is unclear. V was trimmed by 4 bases and J by 2 bases, leaving 13 bases between them. The germline gives CDR1 LGHDT, CDR2 YNNKEL (reference sequence). The CDR3 length is 15 residues. Here the CDR3 reads CASSPSRWITDTQYF. CDR3 DNA: TGTGCCAGCAGCCCGTCCCGCTGGATCACAGATACGCAGTATTTT.